This T cell receptor (beta chain) derives from a study of vaccination and CD4 T cells after COVID-19 (dated by TCRdb to between 2022 and 2023). Regarding the study in general: Every convalescent patient had a positive nasal swab PCR test for SARS-CoV-2, with mild disease in nine or ten patients and severe disease in one. Six males and four females were included in the convalescent cohort, with two Hispanic individuals, seven Caucasians, two Asians and one multiracial person represented. Participants got two doses of the Pfizer-BioNTech BNT162b2 vaccine (n=8) or two doses of the Moderna mRNA-1273 vaccine (n=2). Post-COVID blood samples were collected from convalescent patients a median of around 100 days after diagnosis, with a range of about 35 to 180 days. Post-vaccine blood samples were obtained a median of about 77 days after the second vaccine dose, with a range of about 12 to 241 days. Overlapping spike peptide pools from SARS-CoV-2 and from the common cold coronaviruses HCoV-NL63, HCoV-OC43 and HCoV-229E were used as culture stimuli. As controls, cultures received a CEFX viral epitope pool (the positive control), an HIV-1 Nef peptide pool (the negative control), or no peptide at all. In 9 to 11 COVID-19 convalescent patients and a few infection-naive healthy vaccine recipients, researchers compared the spike-specific CD4+ TCR repertoire from before mRNA vaccination with the repertoire from after. General findings and caveats noted by the study authors: Nearly all vaccine-specific clones in convalescent patients (304 of 307) were mono-reactive for SARS-CoV-2 spike rather than cross-reactive with common cold coronaviruses. The median count of SARS-CoV-2-reactive clonotypes went up from around 21 after infection to 38 after vaccination, although the change was not significant. Only a relatively small number of convalescent patients were included in the study, and early timepoints following natural infection were not analyzed. Among the post-vaccine SARS-CoV-2-reactive clones in convalescent patients, a median around 90% showed up only after vaccination, which suggests vaccine-specific priming.

In regard to this clonotype: It lacks a known antigen. It has no much larger one-base neighbor in the sample; base qualities were not kept.

Including cysteine and phenylalanine, the CDR3 has 15 amino acids. CDR3 DNA is the only sequence kept; it has 45 bases, read in frame from the first base. The treatment or condition label, as the study defines it: approximately 10-day PBMC culture with coronavirus spike peptide pools or control peptides (ViraFEST assay). The study used the ViraFEST assay, which expanded antigen-specific T cells with peptide pools and then identified expanded clonotypes by TCR sequencing. The positive SARS-CoV-2 PCR tests of the convalescent patients were dated from March to December 2020, before the Alpha, Beta and Delta variants emerged in the United States. PBMCs were cultured at roughly 2 million per well in IMDM supplemented with about 5% human AB serum and 8.5 to 10 IU/ml IL-2, with 9.5 to 10 ug/ml peptide pools added. On days 3 and 7, half of the culture medium was replaced with fresh IL-2-containing medium. CD4+ T cells were isolated after 10 days of culture through negative selection using the EasySep CD4+ T cell isolation kit. PBMCs were separated from whole blood using Ficoll-Paque Plus gradient centrifugation and then either used fresh or cryopreserved at -140C. Triplicate wells were generally used for each culture condition.

Library preparation was by PCR. DNA from cultured CD4+ T cells was subjected to TCR sequencing with the Oncomine TCR Beta short-read assay at the Johns Hopkins FTIC core. Genomic DNA was extracted from the cultured CD4+ T cells with the QIAamp micro DNA kit. Oncomine TCR Beta libraries from cultured CD4+ T cells were pooled using unique dual indexes and sequenced on an Illumina iSeq 100. The source study handled its data this way. Non-productive sequences were removed, and CDR3s not starting with C, not ending with F or W, or shorter than 7 amino acids were discarded. The MANAFEST web application was used to identify antigen-specific clonotypes by comparing peptide-stimulated wells against reference wells and other culture wells. For a clone to be called positive, the clone needed an FDR below 0.05, an odds ratio above 5, and a productive frequency above 0.1% in at least two of three replicate wells. A clonotype counted as cross-reactive if it showed significant expansion both in the SARS-CoV-2 spike wells and in at least one common cold coronavirus spike condition. Using R version 3.6.1, CDR3 homology was evaluated through Levenshtein distances (stringdist) along with unrooted phylogenetic trees (ape). TCRdb itself trimmed the public reads at Q25 with fastp, ran MiXCR and retained productive beta chains. A single entry per CDR3 protein holds the most common genes and DNA from its merged rows. These V and J calls derive from TCRdb rather than the authors' analysis. Present in this sample are around 20,000 distinct CDR3 sequences, around 50% of which were seen just once. The top ten clonotypes cover around an eighth of the sample.

Sequencing input: cultured CD4+ T cells from blood. The clonotype originates from a human donor with COVID-19. The chain is assembled from TRBV21-1 and TRBJ2-1; TRBD1 was called by the table and not checked on the DNA. TRBV21-1 is a listed pseudogene. The DNA sequence follows: TGTGCCAGCAGCACGGGACAGGGGGTTGACAATGAGCAGTTCTTC. This yields the protein CASSTGQGVDNEQFF.